One sample yielded the 26 T cell receptor beta chains listed below, sequenced in a study of early T cells in non-severe SARS-CoV-2 infection. TCRdb re-derived calls from the 5' RACE reads in MiXCR, one entry per CDR3 protein. The sample lists roughly 51,000 distinct CDR3 sequences, 11% occurring once. Sequencing used whole blood. All receptors derive from an adult who was a healthcare worker with PCR-confirmed SARS-CoV-2 infection or an uninfected control (not recorded which).

This clonotype was counted at least ten times. The genes are TRBV11-2 and TRBJ2-1; a possible D gene is TRBD1 (6 bases). The ends were cut back, 5 bases at V and 0 bases at J, with 14 bases in the middle. Germline CDR1 is SGHAT and CDR2 is FQNNGV. The CDR3 runs 16 residues. The CDR3 coding sequence is TGTGCCAGCAGCCCTTTCCAGGGACACTCCTACAATGAGCAGTTCTTC. It encodes CASSPFQGHSYNEQFF.

This clonotype was detected only a few times. The chain combines TRBV6-1 with TRBJ1-6; possibly TRBD1 for D (6 bases). Looked up from germline, CDR1 is MNHNS and CDR2 is SASEGT. V dropped 3 bases and J dropped 7 bases, with 19 bases sitting between them. The CDR3 is 17 residues long. CDR3 protein: CASSEHIGTQTNSPLHF. The CDR3 bases are TGTGCCAGCAGTGAGCATATCGGGACACAAACGAATTCACCCCTCCACTTT.

This clonotype was detected only a few times. The gene calls are TRBV20-1 and TRBJ1-2; no clear D gene. The CDR3 contains 11 residues. V was cut by 5 bases and J by 8 bases, with 12 bases left in between. Germline V lookup: CDR1 DFQATT, CDR2 SNEGSKA (reference sequence). The CDR3 DNA reads as TGCAGTGCTCCACGGGATGGGGGCTACACCTTC. Translation gives CSAPRDGGYTF.

This clonotype was seen at least ten times. The chain employs TRBV20-1 and TRBJ1-6; D gene uncertain. Deletions cut 8 bases from V and 7 bases from J, with 15 bases between. This CDR3 region has 13 residues. CDR1 is DFQATT and CDR2 is SNEGSKA in the germline V gene (reference sequence). CDR3 protein: CSQSGAANSPLHF. CDR3 nucleotide sequence: TGCAGTCAAAGCGGAGCAGCAAATTCACCCCTCCACTTT.

In this sample, this clonotype turned up a few times. V gene TRBV25-1 combines with J gene TRBJ1-6, with TRBD1 matching over 7 bases. Per germline, CDR1 MGHDK and CDR2 SYGVNS. J gave up 16 bases and V 1 base, and 10 bases lay outside the gene matches. The CDR3 is 14 amino acids. The CDR3 here is CASSELRGRDRLHF. The CDR3 DNA reads as TGTGCCAGCAGTGAATTGAGGGGTAGGGACAGACTCCACTTT.

This clonotype has just a few counts. The chain combines TRBV6-1 with TRBJ2-4; D gene ambiguous. Germline V CDR1 and CDR2: MNHNS, SASEGT. V lost 2 bases, J lost 0 bases, and 14 bases lay in between. The length of the CDR3 is 17 residues. This CDR3 reads CASSETSSRLAKNIQYF. In nucleotides, the CDR3 is TGTGCCAGCAGTGAAACAAGCAGCCGGCTAGCCAAAAACATTCAGTACTTC.

At least ten counts were recorded for this clonotype. The chain combines TRBV7-8 with TRBJ2-7, with D perhaps matching TRBD2 (5 bases). Germline loops: CDR1 SGHVS, CDR2 FQNEAQ. The CDR3 sequence is 15 residues long. V gave up 5 bases and J gave up 2 bases, with 16 bases separating them. The CDR3 is CASSRSGSSPYEQYF. The CDR3 nucleotides read TGTGCCAGCAGCAGATCGGGGTCCTCGCCCTACGAGCAGTACTTC.

The chain couples TRBV20-1 to TRBJ2-3; TRBD2 matches 13 bases. Per germline, CDR1 DFQATT and CDR2 SNEGSKA (reference sequence). The CDR3 spans 14 residues. The ends lost 6 bases at V and 4 bases at J; junction bases unmatched: 4. The CDR3 here is CSAITSGGADTQYF. CDR3 nucleotide sequence: TGCAGTGCAATCACTAGCGGGGGGGCAGATACGCAGTATTTT.

The V gene is TRBV30, the J gene TRBJ2-1, with D hard to call. There are 17 residues in the CDR3. Germline V CDR1 and CDR2: GTSNPN, SVGIG (reference sequence). Trimming stripped 0 bases from V and 0 bases from J, with 15 bases between. DNA of the CDR3: TGTGCCTGGAGTGTAACGGTATTTCCTAGCTCCTACAATGAGCAGTTCTTC. It translates to CAWSVTVFPSSYNEQFF.

This clonotype occurred a few times. V usage is TRBV5-6 and J usage is TRBJ2-1; tentative D call: TRBD1 (6 bases). The CDR3 consists of 13 residues. Trimming cost V 1 base and J 8 bases, with 10 bases left between them. Germline V gives CDR1 SGHDT, CDR2 YYEEEE. The DNA of the CDR3 is TGTGCCAGCAGCTTGCCGGACAGATATGAGCAGTTCTTC. Translated, it gives CASSLPDRYEQFF.

This clonotype has ten or more counts. The chain carries TRBV20-1 and TRBJ2-3, with a tentative D call TRBD1 (6 bases). The CDR3 runs 13 residues. Germline V lookup: CDR1 DFQATT, CDR2 SNEGSKA (reference sequence). Trimming left V 1 base short and J 4 bases short, with 9 bases between. CDR3 sequence (DNA): TGCAGTGCTAGAGTGCAGGGGCCAGATACGCAGTATTTT. Amino acids: CSARVQGPDTQYF.

The chain is built from TRBV29-1 and TRBJ2-5; D is unresolved. Trimming stripped 5 bases from V and 2 bases from J, with 6 bases between. Germline V gives CDR1 SQVTM, CDR2 ANQGSEA. This CDR3 is built from 11 residues. This CDR3 is CSVLWQETQYF. DNA of the CDR3: TGCAGCGTTTTATGGCAAGAGACCCAGTACTTC.

This clonotype was picked up many times. The chain employs TRBV20-1 and TRBJ2-6; D is ambiguous. V was trimmed by 1 base and J by 2 bases, leaving 0 bases between them. CDR3 length: 12 residues. From germline, CDR1 is DFQATT and CDR2 SNEGSKA (reference sequence). CDR3 protein: CSARAGANVLTF. The CDR3 nucleotides are TGCAGTGCTAGAGCTGGGGCCAACGTCCTGACTTTC.

This clonotype was counted ten times or more. The V and J genes are TRBV4-2 and TRBJ2-5; 15 nucleotides agree with TRBD2. This CDR3 region has 16 residues. Germline CDR1 and CDR2: LGHNA and YNFKEQ. The ends lost 1 base at V and 3 bases at J; junction bases unmatched: 0. The DNA for the CDR3 is TGTGCCAGCAGCCAAGGGACTAGCGGGAGGGAAGAGACCCAGTACTTC. Translation gives CASSQGTSGREETQYF.

This clonotype was found a few times. The chain has TRBV29-1 and TRBJ2-3; 12 bases line up with TRBD2. The germline gives CDR1 SQVTM, CDR2 ANQGSEA. This CDR3 region has 14 residues. The V and J ends lost 6 bases and 0 bases, in that order; junction bases with no gene match: 1. This CDR3 reads CSVGTSGSTDTQYF. The CDR3 nucleotides are TGCAGCGTAGGGACTAGCGGGAGCACAGATACGCAGTATTTT.

The chain joins TRBV12-3 or TRBV12-4 to TRBJ2-1; 10 nucleotides agree with TRBD2. V trimming: 6 bases; J trimming: 4 bases; junction bases outside the gene matches: 9. The CDR3 extends over 16 amino acids. The CDR3 bases are TGTGCCAGCAGGTGGACGGGGACTAGCGAATACAATGAGCAGTTCTTC. The encoded protein is CASRWTGTSEYNEQFF.

This clonotype was recorded a few times. The rearrangement uses TRBV5-4 and TRBJ1-1; a weak D match, TRBD1 (5 bases). The germline V and J ends were trimmed by 0 bases and 5 bases, with 14 bases remaining between them. Germline values: CDR1 SGHNT, CDR2 YYREEE (reference sequence). The CDR3 is 15 amino acids. The CDR3 region is CASSLAGTPRTEAFF. The CDR3 DNA is TGTGCCAGCAGCTTGGCCGGGACTCCCAGGACTGAAGCTTTCTTT.

This clonotype is medium-sized (0.01 to 0.1%) within its sample. The genes are TRBV10-3 and TRBJ2-1; D remains unclear. The CDR3 extends over 16 amino acids. Germline V gives CDR1 ENHRY, CDR2 SYGVKD. V lost 2 bases and J 1 base, leaving 12 bases between the germline ends. The CDR3 sequence: CAISERWDLSYNEQFF. As DNA, the CDR3 is TGTGCCATCAGTGAGAGGTGGGATTTATCCTACAATGAGCAGTTCTTC.

This clonotype appeared many times. The chain carries TRBV2 and TRBJ1-4; 7 bases are a match to TRBD1. Germline loops: CDR1 SNHLY, CDR2 FYNNEI. V shed 6 bases, J shed 8 bases, and the junction held 6 bases outside the gene matches. This CDR3 has 13 residues. The CDR3, as DNA: TGTGCCAGCAGCCGGGACAGTGCGGAAAAACTGTTTTTT. Encoded protein: CASSRDSAEKLFF. The whole variable domain, remainder taken from reference TRBV2 and TRBJ1-4, is EPEVTQTPSHQVTQMGQEVILRCVPISNHLYFYWYRQILGQKVEFLVSFYNNEISEKSEIFDDQFSVERPDGSNFTLKIRSTKLEDSAMYFCASSRDSAEKLFFGSGTQLSVL.

At least ten counts were recorded for this clonotype. The chain combines TRBV11-2 with TRBJ2-7, with D perhaps TRBD1 (6 bases). Germline-derived CDR1 and CDR2 are SGHAT and FQNNGV. Between the trimmed V and J ends, which lost 3 bases and 3 bases, there was a span of 9 bases. This CDR3 is built from 13 residues. The CDR3 protein is CASSLLQGYEQYF. In nucleotides, the CDR3 is TGTGCCAGCAGCTTGTTACAGGGCTACGAGCAGTACTTC.

This clonotype was picked up many times. J is TRBJ2-7 and V is TRBV28; D not resolved. CDR1 MDHEN and CDR2 SYDVKM come from the germline V gene. The V end lost 1 base, the J end lost 0 bases, and 10 bases lay between the germline ends. The CDR3 runs 15 residues. The CDR3 DNA is TGTGCCAGCAGTTTATCGGTGCGTAGCTCCTACGAGCAGTACTTC. Translation gives CASSLSVRSSYEQYF.

In its sample, this clonotype was seen a few times. V is TRBV27 and J is TRBJ2-1; D is unresolved. The germline gives CDR1 MNHEY, CDR2 SMNVEV (reference sequence). The ends were cut back, 3 bases at V and 4 bases at J, with 1 base in the middle. The CDR3 sequence is 11 residues long. The CDR3 coding sequence is TGTGCCAGCAGTTTTTACAATGAGCAGTTCTTC. Its translation is CASSFYNEQFF.

In this sample, this clonotype turned up a few times. The chain couples TRBV20-1 to TRBJ1-6; unclear D gene. V shed 3 bases and J shed 7 bases, with 7 bases lying between them. Per the germline V gene, CDR1 is DFQATT and CDR2 is SNEGSKA (reference sequence). CDR3 length equals 12 residues. This CDR3 reads CSARARNSPLHF. The CDR3 region has the DNA TGCAGTGCTAGGGCTAGAAATTCACCCCTCCACTTT.

This clonotype occurred many times. The V call is TRBV20-1, the J call TRBJ2-3; D uncertain. Germline CDR1 reads DFQATT; CDR2 reads SNEGSKA (reference sequence). This CDR3 contains 11 residues. For the CDR3, the DNA is TGCAGCCCTTTAATGCTCGGTACGCAGTATTTT. Translation gives CSPLMLGTQYF.

This clonotype came up many times. The rearrangement links TRBV2 to TRBJ1-2; 8 positions agree with TRBD1. The CDR3 is 13 amino acids. Germline trimming cut 8 bases from V and 1 base from J; bases unmatched to any gene: 3. Germline assignment: CDR1 SNHLY and CDR2 FYNNEI. CDR3 nucleotide sequence: TGTGCCAGCGAACAGGGGGGTAACTATGGCTACACCTTC. As protein: CASEQGGNYGYTF.

The chain uses TRBV12-3 or TRBV12-4 and TRBJ1-5; D not resolved. The CDR3 covers 12 residues. Trimming left V 5 bases short and J 5 bases short, with 7 bases between. The CDR3 DNA follows: TGTGCCAGCAGTCCCGAGCATCAGCCCCAGCATTTT. Its translation: CASSPEHQPQHF.